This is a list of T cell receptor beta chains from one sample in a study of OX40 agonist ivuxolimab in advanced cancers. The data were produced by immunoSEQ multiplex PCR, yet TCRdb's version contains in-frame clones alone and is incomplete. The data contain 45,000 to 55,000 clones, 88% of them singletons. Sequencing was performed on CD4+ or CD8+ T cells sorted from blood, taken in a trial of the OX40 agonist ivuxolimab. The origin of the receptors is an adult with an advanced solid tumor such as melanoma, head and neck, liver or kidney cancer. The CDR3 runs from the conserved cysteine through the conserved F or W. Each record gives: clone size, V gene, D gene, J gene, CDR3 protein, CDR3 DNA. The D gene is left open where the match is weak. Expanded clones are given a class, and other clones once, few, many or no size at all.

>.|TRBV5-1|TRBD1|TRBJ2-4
CASSLGTGSVQYF
TGCGCCAGCAGCTTGGGGACAGGGTCCGTTCAGTACTTC
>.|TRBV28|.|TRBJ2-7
CASRRGKGTSSYEQYF
TGTGCCAGCCGAAGAGGGAAGGGAACTAGCTCCTACGAGCAGTACTTC
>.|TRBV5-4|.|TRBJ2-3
CASSGHTSTDTQYF
TGTGCCAGCAGCGGGCACACTAGCACAGATACGCAGTATTTT
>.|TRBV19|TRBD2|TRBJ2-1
CASRRTSGVDNEQFF
TGTGCCAGTAGGAGGACTAGCGGGGTCGACAATGAGCAGTTCTTC
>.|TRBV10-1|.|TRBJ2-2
CASSEVTVGELFF
TGCGCCAGCAGTGAAGTGACAGTCGGGGAGCTGTTTTTT
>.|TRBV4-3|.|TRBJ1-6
CASSQGGRSSSPLHF
TGCGCCAGCAGCCAAGGAGGCAGGAGCAGCTCACCCCTCCACTTT
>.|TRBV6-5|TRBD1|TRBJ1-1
CASSYADRRNTEAFF
TGTGCCAGCAGTTACGCGGACAGGAGGAACACTGAAGCTTTCTTT
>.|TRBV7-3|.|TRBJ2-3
CASRPTGTSSTDTQYF
TGTGCCAGCAGGCCTACCGGGACCTCTAGCACAGATACGCAGTATTTT
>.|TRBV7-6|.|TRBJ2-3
CASSEMGISTDTQYF
TGTGCCAGCAGCGAAATGGGGATCAGCACAGATACGCAGTATTTT
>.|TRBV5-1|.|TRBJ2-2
CASSLAGTNTGELFF
TGCGCCAGCAGCTTGGCAGGGACGAACACCGGGGAGCTGTTTTTT
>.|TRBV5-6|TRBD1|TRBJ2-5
CASSRNWGQIGETQYF
TGTGCCAGCAGCCGGAACTGGGGACAGATTGGAGAGACCCAGTACTTC
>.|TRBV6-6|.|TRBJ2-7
CASSYAVGGAYEQYF
TGTGCCAGCAGTTATGCGGTAGGGGGTGCCTACGAGCAGTACTTC
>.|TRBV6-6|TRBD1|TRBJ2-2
CASSTWDRGSGELFF
TGTGCCAGCAGTACTTGGGACAGGGGGTCCGGGGAGCTGTTTTTT
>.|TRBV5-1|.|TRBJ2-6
CASSLGYSGANVLTF
TGCGCCAGCAGCTTGGGATACTCTGGGGCCAACGTCCTGACTTTC
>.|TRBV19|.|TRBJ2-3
CASRGVYGTDTQYF
TGTGCCAGTCGCGGCGTGTATGGCACAGATACGCAGTATTTT
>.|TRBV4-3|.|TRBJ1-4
CASSSRPGENEKLFF
TGCGCCAGCAGCTCAAGGCCGGGGGAGAATGAAAAACTGTTTTTT
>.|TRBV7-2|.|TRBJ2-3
CASSLDGVGTDTQYF
TGTGCCAGCAGCTTAGACGGGGTAGGGACAGATACGCAGTATTTT
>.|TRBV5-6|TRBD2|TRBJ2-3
CASSPRLAGSGTQYF
TGTGCCAGCAGCCCTCGACTAGCGGGGAGTGGTACGCAGTATTTT
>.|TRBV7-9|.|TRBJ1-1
CASSTSGTQAFF
TGTGCCAGCAGCACCAGCGGGACACAAGCTTTCTTT
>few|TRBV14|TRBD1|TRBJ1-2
CASSQVAGGNYGYTF
TGTGCCAGCAGCCAAGTCGCAGGGGGCAACTATGGCTACACCTTC
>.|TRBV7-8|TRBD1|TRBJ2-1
CASSLRLGGTGGLNEQFF
TGTGCCAGCAGCTTAAGGTTAGGAGGGACAGGTGGATTAAATGAGCAGTTCTTC
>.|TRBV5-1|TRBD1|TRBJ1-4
CASRGQENEKLFF
TGCGCCAGCAGGGGACAGGAGAATGAAAAACTGTTTTTT
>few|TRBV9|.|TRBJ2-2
CASSPPGIASNTGELFF
TGTGCCAGCAGCCCCCCCGGAATAGCGTCGAACACCGGGGAGCTGTTTTTT
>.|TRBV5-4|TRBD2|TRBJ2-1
CASRPGTSGGNEQFF
TGTGCCAGCAGACCCGGGACTAGCGGCGGCAATGAGCAGTTCTTC
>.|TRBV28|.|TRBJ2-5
CASSPDPFETQYF
TGTGCCAGCAGTCCCGACCCATTCGAGACCCAGTACTTC
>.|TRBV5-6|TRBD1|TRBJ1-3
CASSLMGQGSGNTIYF
TGTGCCAGCAGCTTGATGGGACAGGGTTCTGGAAACACCATATATTTT
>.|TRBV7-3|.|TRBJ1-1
CASSPGVVTEAFF
TGTGCCAGCAGCCCGGGGGTCGTCACTGAAGCTTTCTTT
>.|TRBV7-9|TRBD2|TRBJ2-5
CASSFPLAGQETQYF
TGTGCCAGCAGTTTCCCCTTAGCGGGTCAAGAGACCCAGTACTTC
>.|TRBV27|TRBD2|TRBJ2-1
CASSLLGTSSYNEQFF
TGTGCCAGCAGTTTATTGGGGACTAGCTCCTACAATGAGCAGTTCTTC
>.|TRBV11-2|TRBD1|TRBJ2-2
CASSKRTGANTGELFF
TGTGCCAGCAGCAAAAGGACAGGAGCGAACACCGGGGAGCTGTTTTTT
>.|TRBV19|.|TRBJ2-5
CASSPRGGRGGETQYF
TGTGCCAGTAGCCCCCGCGGGGGCAGGGGGGGCGAGACCCAGTACTTC
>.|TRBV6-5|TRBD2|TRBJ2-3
CASSRTSGRWDTQYF
TGTGCCAGCAGTCGGACTAGCGGGAGGTGGGATACGCAGTATTTT
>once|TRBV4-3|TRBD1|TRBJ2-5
CASSQSYGRGLETQYF
TGCGCCAGCAGCCAGAGCTACGGAAGGGGGCTGGAGACCCAGTACTTC
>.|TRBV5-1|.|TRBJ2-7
CASSLSGDEQYF
TGCGCCAGCAGCTTGTCCGGGGACGAGCAGTACTTC
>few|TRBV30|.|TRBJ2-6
CAWKASGANVLTF
TGTGCCTGGAAGGCCTCTGGGGCCAACGTCCTGACTTTC
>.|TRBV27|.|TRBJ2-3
CASSLWASGTDTQYF
TGTGCCAGCAGTTTATGGGCTAGCGGCACAGATACGCAGTATTTT
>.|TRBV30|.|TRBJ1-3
CAWSPRRAISGNTIYF
TGTGCCTGGAGCCCTCGGCGGGCCATCTCTGGAAACACCATATATTTT
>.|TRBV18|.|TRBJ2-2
CASSPSEVTGELFF
TGTGCCAGCTCACCTTCCGAAGTCACCGGGGAGCTGTTTTTT
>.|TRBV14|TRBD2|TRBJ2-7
CASSPKVAGTYEQYF
TGTGCCAGCAGCCCCAAGGTAGCGGGGACCTACGAGCAGTACTTC
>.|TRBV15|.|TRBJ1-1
CATSRDKANTEAFF
TGTGCCACCAGCAGAGATAAAGCTAACACTGAAGCTTTCTTT
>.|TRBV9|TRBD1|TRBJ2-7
CASSVGPDDRGHGEQYF
TGTGCCAGCAGCGTAGGGCCGGATGACAGGGGGCATGGCGAGCAGTACTTC
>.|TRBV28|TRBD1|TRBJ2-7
CASSPPRQGSHEQYF
TGTGCCAGCAGTCCCCCACGACAGGGTAGCCACGAGCAGTACTTC
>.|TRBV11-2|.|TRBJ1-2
CASSPLGGRYGYTF
TGTGCCAGCAGCCCGCTCGGGGGGAGGTATGGCTACACCTTC
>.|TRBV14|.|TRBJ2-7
CASSQARTPSYEQYF
TGTGCCAGCAGCCAAGCTCGGACACCCTCCTACGAGCAGTACTTC
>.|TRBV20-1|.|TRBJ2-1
CSARLNEQFF
TGCAGTGCTCGTCTCAATGAGCAGTTCTTC
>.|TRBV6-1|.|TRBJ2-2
CAASRQANTGELFF
TGTGCCGCCTCACGACAGGCTAACACCGGGGAGCTGTTTTTT
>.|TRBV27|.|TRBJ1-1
CASSSLIRGTYAEAFF
TGTGCCAGCAGTTCTTTAATAAGAGGGACCTACGCTGAAGCTTTCTTT
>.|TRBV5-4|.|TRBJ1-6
CASSLDGAAYNSPLHF
TGTGCCAGCAGCCTTGATGGGGCCGCTTATAATTCACCCCTCCACTTT
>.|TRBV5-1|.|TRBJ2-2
CASRADRWGLNTGELFF
TGCGCCAGCAGGGCGGACAGGTGGGGACTGAACACCGGGGAGCTGTTTTTT
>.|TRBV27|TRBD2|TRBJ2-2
CASRTSGSSGELFF
TGTGCCAGTAGGACTAGCGGGAGTTCCGGGGAGCTGTTTTTT
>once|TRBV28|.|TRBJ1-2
CASSSGYGYTF
TGTGCCAGCAGTTCAGGCTATGGCTACACCTTC